This is a list of T cell receptor beta chains from one sample in a study of cytomegalovirus exposure and HLA in healthy donors. Produced via immunoSEQ multiplex PCR; TCRdb's table is partial and in-frame only. This sample has 97,000 or so clones, with around nine tenths found just once. The sample consisted of PBMCs. The receptors originated from a woman between 25 and 40 years old in good health and CMV-seronegative. Each CDR3 is given with its conserved first and last residue. Each record gives: V gene, J gene, CDR3 protein.

TRBV28,TRBJ1-1,CASGNTEAFF
TRBV27,TRBJ2-7,CASRGDSVFGEQYF
TRBV19,TRBJ2-2,CASSTDRRAGELFF
TRBV6-6,TRBJ1-4,CASSPGGGRDEKLFF
TRBV18,TRBJ1-1,CASSRQGMNTEAFF
TRBV7-7,TRBJ2-1,CASSLAQRDEQFF
TRBV7-9,TRBJ2-7,CASSFGTGGYEQYF
TRBV7-2,TRBJ1-6,CASSWAGGGNSPLHF
TRBV5-4,TRBJ2-1,CASSPGTAGNEQFF
TRBV9,TRBJ2-1,CASSAENEQFF
TRBV18,TRBJ2-7,CASSRGTGEIGEQYF
TRBV5-8,TRBJ2-3,CASRTVGTGYTDTQYF
TRBV28,TRBJ2-7,CASRLTSGRSSYEQYF
TRBV18,TRBJ2-1,CASSISLVGSINEQFF
TRBV6-1,TRBJ2-5,CASSPTGRETQYF
TRBV4-1,TRBJ2-1,CASTSNHGDSYNEQFF
TRBV5-7,TRBJ2-7,CASRITGTGGSEQYF